This passage covers 15 T cell receptor beta chains from one sample sequenced in a study of post-analysis software for immune sequencing data. Study-level points and caveats: Controls showed lower frequencies than patients for five TRBV segments, and TRBV5-6, TRBV5-1 and TRBV20-1 were among these.

Unique molecular identifiers were carried by the TCR beta cDNA libraries. A single record per CDR3 protein comes from TCRdb applying MiXCR to the PCR reads. This table has approximately 730,000 distinct CDR3 sequences, roughly 50% appearing once. These receptors have no known antigen. The sequenced sample was blood. The receptors here all came from a girl between 10 and 17 years old with multiple sclerosis.

The chain is built from TRBV11-2 and TRBJ2-4, with a weak D call TRBD2 (6 bases). V dropped 6 bases and J dropped 13 bases, with 16 bases sitting between them. Germline CDR1 reads SGHAT; CDR2 reads FQNNGV. This CDR3 spans 12 amino acids. The CDR3 DNA is TGTGCCAGCAGTCCGGGACCCAGCGGGCAGTACTTC. Protein product: CASSPGPSGQYF.

This clonotype occurred a few times. The rearrangement joins TRBV7-9 to TRBJ2-1; possible D gene TRBD2, 5 bases. Per germline, CDR1 SEHNR and CDR2 FQNEAQ (reference sequence). V lost 5 bases and J 9 bases, leaving 14 bases between the germline ends. The CDR3 runs 13 residues. The CDR3 here is CASSAPVGSEQFF. The CDR3 region has the DNA TGTGCCAGCAGCGCCCCTGTAGGGAGTGAGCAGTTCTTC.

This clonotype was seen once. The CDR3 DNA is TGTGCCAGCAGGGGCTCCTCTTCCTACGAGCAGTACTTC. It is translated as CASRGSSSYEQYF. This chain joins TRBV7-8 and TRBJ2-7; the D is unclear. The CDR3 runs 13 residues. The germline V and J ends were trimmed by 6 bases and 1 base, with 10 bases remaining between them. CDR1 is SGHVS, CDR2 FQNEAQ, per germline.

There are a few counts of this clonotype. The chain is built from TRBV20-1 and TRBJ2-1; 7 bases are shared with TRBD2. Germline assignment: CDR1 DFQATT and CDR2 SNEGSKA (reference sequence). The CDR3 spans 12 residues. V gave up 6 bases and J gave up 8 bases; unmatched junction bases: 7. CDR3 bases: TGCAGTGCGGGGAGGGGTATCGATGAGCAGTTCTTC. It encodes CSAGRGIDEQFF.

The V gene is TRBV18, the J gene TRBJ2-7, with D possibly being TRBD1 (7 bases). V was cut by 6 bases and J by 4 bases, with 28 bases left in between. This CDR3 comprises 18 residues. Germline CDR1 reads KGHSH; CDR2 reads LQKENI. DNA of the CDR3: TGTGCCAGCTCCCTCCGGGACAGTGACAACGCCGGGGGTTACGAGCAGTACTTC. This gives the protein CASSLRDSDNAGGYEQYF.

The chain recombines TRBV29-1 with TRBJ1-1, with D maybe TRBD1 (5 bases). Germline CDR1 is SQVTM and CDR2 is ANQGSEA. This CDR3 is built from 14 residues. V was shortened by 5 bases and J by 0 bases, with 13 bases between the two germline ends. The CDR3 region has the DNA TGCAGCGTTTCCTCCGGGACTTTGAACACTGAAGCTTTCTTT. The encoded protein is CSVSSGTLNTEAFF.

The chain joins TRBV7-9 to TRBJ2-1, with D maybe TRBD2 (5 bases). The germline CDR1 and CDR2 sequences are SEHNR and FQNEAQ (reference sequence). The CDR3 covers 12 residues. Trimming removed 2 bases at V and 10 bases at J, with 9 bases between. The CDR3 DNA follows: TGTGCCAGCAGCTTATGGACTCCAGAGCAGTTCTTC. It yields the protein CASSLWTPEQFF.

The gene calls are TRBV7-9 and TRBJ2-1; D is unresolved. Germline CDR1 reads SEHNR; CDR2 reads FQNEAQ (reference sequence). V was shortened by 1 base and J by 4 bases, with 11 bases between the two germline ends. This CDR3 comprises 15 residues. CDR3 in amino acids: CASSLGLPTYNEQFF. The CDR3 region has the DNA TGTGCCAGCAGCTTAGGTCTGCCAACTTACAATGAGCAGTTCTTC. The full variable domain, in which reference TRBV7-9 and TRBJ2-1 provide the parts outside the CDR3, is DTGVSQNPRHKITKRGQNVTFRCDPISEHNRLYWYRQTLGQGPEFLTYFQNEAQLEKSRLLSDRFSAERPKGSFSTLEIQRTEQGDSAMYLCASSLGLPTYNEQFFGPGTRLTVL.

The chain has TRBV6-1 and TRBJ2-5; tentatively, D is TRBD1 (10 bases). There are 17 residues in the CDR3. CDR1 is MNHNS and CDR2 is SASEGT in the germline V gene. With 6 bases removed from V and 5 bases from J, the gap between germline ends came to 25 bases. The CDR3 loop reads CASSGTGALAGHETQYF. DNA of the CDR3: TGTGCCAGCAGCGGGACAGGGGCCCTAGCGGGACACGAGACCCAGTACTTC.

The chain couples TRBV2 to TRBJ2-4, with 7 nucleotides matching TRBD1. Germline CDR1 is SNHLY and CDR2 is FYNNEI. V was clipped by 4 bases and J by 6 bases; unmatched bases: 6. The length of the CDR3 is 14 residues. This CDR3 reads CASSGSRGLNIQYF. CDR3 nucleotide sequence: TGTGCCAGCAGTGGGAGCAGGGGGTTAAACATTCAGTACTTC.

This clonotype appeared a few times. This sequence joins TRBV7-9 and TRBJ2-5; the D call may be TRBD1 or TRBD2 (5 bases each). Trimming shortened V by 1 base and J by 6 bases, and 12 bases separated the two germline ends. The CDR3 contains 14 residues. The germline V gene encodes CDR1 SEHNR and CDR2 FQNEAQ (reference sequence). The CDR3 protein is CASSLDGDGQTQYF. In DNA, the CDR3 is TGTGCCAGCAGCTTAGACGGGGACGGACAGACCCAGTACTTC. The full variable domain, with the rest looked up from reference TRBV7-9 and TRBJ2-5, is DTGVSQNPRHKITKRGQNVTFRCDPISEHNRLYWYRQTLGQGPEFLTYFQNEAQLEKSRLLSDRFSAERPKGSFSTLEIQRTEQGDSAMYLCASSLDGDGQTQYFGPGTRLLVL.

In its sample, this clonotype was seen many times. The chain recombines TRBV5-1 with TRBJ1-2; the D gene is possibly TRBD1 (6 bases). Deletions cut 4 bases from V and 3 bases from J, with 10 bases between. The germline V gene has CDR1 SGHRS and CDR2 YFSETQ. This CDR3 spans 13 amino acids. Written as DNA, the CDR3 is TGCGCCAGCAGCCCGTGGACAGACTATGGCTACACCTTC. Amino acid sequence: CASSPWTDYGYTF.

CDR3 bases: TGTGCCAGCAGCTTGGGGTCAGGGGGGCAGCCCCAGCATTTT. Translation gives CASSLGSGGQPQHF. The J gene is TRBJ1-5, the V gene TRBV5-6, with 7 bases identical to TRBD1. J lost 7 bases, V lost 0 bases, and 4 bases had no gene match. The CDR3 is 14 amino acids. Germline-derived CDR1 and CDR2 are SGHDT and YYEEEE.

This chain joins TRBV5-5 and TRBJ2-3; TRBD2 matches at 12 bases. Trimming cost V 1 base and J 1 base; bases outside gene matches: 7. The CDR3 totals 18 residues. The germline V gene has CDR1 SGHKS and CDR2 YYEKEE (reference sequence). CDR3 coding DNA: TGTGCCAGCAGCTTGTACGCTAGCGGGAGGGTTCGCACAGATACGCAGTATTTT. It is translated as CASSLYASGRVRTDTQYF.

This chain links TRBV29-1 with TRBJ2-5; no definite D call. V lost 6 bases and J 2 bases, leaving 10 bases between the germline ends. The CDR3 totals 12 residues. Germline CDR1 and CDR2: SQVTM and ANQGSEA. In DNA, the CDR3 is TGCAGCGTCGCAAAGGCACAAGAGACCCAGTACTTC. Translating it yields CSVAKAQETQYF.